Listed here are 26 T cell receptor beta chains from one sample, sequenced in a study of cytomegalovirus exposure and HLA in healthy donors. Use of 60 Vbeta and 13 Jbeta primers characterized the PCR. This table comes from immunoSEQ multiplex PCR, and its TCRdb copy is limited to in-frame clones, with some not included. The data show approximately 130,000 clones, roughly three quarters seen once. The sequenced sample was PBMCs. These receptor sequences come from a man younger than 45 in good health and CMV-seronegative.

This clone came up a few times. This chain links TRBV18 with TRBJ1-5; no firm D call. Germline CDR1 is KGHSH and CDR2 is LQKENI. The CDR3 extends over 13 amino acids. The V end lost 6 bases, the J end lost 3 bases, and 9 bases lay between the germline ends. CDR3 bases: TGTGCCAGCTCGCTACAGCTCAATCAGCCCCAGCATTTT. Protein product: CASSLQLNQPQHF.

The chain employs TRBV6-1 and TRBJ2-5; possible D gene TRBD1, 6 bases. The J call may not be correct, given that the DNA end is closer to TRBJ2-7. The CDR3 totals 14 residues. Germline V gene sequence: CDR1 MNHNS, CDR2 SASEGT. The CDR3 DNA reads TGTGCCAGCAGTGGGGGGCATGCTGGCTACGAGCAGTACTTC. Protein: CASSGGHAGYEQYF.

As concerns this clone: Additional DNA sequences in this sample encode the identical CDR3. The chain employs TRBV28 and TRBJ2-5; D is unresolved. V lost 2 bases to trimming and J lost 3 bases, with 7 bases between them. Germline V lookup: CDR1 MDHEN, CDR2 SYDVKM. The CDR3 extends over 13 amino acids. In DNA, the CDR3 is TGTGCCAGCAGTTTAAGTGGAGAAGAGACCCAGTACTTC. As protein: CASSLSGEETQYF.

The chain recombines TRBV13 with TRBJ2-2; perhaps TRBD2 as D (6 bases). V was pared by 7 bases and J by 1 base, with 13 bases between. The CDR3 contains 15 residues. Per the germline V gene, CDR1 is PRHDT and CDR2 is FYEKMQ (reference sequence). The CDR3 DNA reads TGTGCCAGCAAGCGGGTACAGCAGAACACCGGGGAGCTGTTTTTT. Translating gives CASKRVQQNTGELFF.

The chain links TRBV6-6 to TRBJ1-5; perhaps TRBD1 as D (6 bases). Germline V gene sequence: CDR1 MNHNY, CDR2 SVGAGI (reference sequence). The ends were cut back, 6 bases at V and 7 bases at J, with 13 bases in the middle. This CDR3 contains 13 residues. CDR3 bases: TGTGCCAGCAGCCCAGGGGAAGGACAGCCCCAGCATTTT. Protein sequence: CASSPGEGQPQHF.

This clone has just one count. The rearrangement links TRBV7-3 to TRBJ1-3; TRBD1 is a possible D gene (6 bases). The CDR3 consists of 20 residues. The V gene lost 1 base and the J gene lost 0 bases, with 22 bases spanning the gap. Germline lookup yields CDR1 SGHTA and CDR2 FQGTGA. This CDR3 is CASSLNKKREGQVSGNTIYF. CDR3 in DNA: TGTGCCAGCAGCTTAAATAAAAAACGAGAGGGACAAGTCTCTGGAAACACCATATATTTT.

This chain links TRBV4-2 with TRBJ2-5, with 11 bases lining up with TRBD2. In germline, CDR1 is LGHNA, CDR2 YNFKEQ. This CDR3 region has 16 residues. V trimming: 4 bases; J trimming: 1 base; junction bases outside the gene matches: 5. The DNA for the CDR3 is TGTGCCAGCAGCCCGACTAGCGGGGTGTTCCAAGAGACCCAGTACTTC. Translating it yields CASSPTSGVFQETQYF.

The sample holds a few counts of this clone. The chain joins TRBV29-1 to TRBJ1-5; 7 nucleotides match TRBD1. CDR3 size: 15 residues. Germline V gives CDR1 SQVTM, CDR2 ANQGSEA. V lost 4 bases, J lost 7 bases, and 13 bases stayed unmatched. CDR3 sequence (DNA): TGCAGCGTTGCCCCGACAGGGCACTTAGGGCAGCCCCAGCATTTT. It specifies CSVAPTGHLGQPQHF.

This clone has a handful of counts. CDR3 in amino acids: CASSEQGNFYGYTF. In nucleotides, the CDR3 is TGTGCCAGCAGTGAACAGGGGAACTTCTATGGCTACACCTTC. V is TRBV6-5 and J is TRBJ1-2; 7 bases are a match to TRBD1. The germline CDR1 and CDR2 sequences are MNHEY and SVGAGI. The CDR3 length is 14 residues. V dropped 5 bases and J dropped 4; count of bases not matched to a gene: 7.

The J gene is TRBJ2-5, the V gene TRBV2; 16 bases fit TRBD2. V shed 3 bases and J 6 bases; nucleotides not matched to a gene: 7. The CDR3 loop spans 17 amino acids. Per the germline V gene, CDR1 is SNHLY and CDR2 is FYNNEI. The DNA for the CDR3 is TGTGCCAGCAGTGAGTTGGGACTAGCGGGAGGGCCACAGACCCAGTACTTC. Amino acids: CASSELGLAGGPQTQYF.

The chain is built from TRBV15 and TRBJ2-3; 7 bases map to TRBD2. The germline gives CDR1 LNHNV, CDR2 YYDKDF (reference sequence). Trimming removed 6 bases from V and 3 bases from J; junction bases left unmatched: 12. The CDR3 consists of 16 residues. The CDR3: CATSDERAGETDTQYF. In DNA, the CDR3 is TGTGCCACCAGTGATGAAAGGGCGGGAGAGACAGATACGCAGTATTTT.

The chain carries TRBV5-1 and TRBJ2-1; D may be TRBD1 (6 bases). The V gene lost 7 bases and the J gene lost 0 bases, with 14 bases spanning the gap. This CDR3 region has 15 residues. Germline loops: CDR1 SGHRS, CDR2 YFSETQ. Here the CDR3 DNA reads TGCGCCAGCTCCTTGGGGGCCTACTCCTACAATGAGCAGTTCTTC. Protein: CASSLGAYSYNEQFF.

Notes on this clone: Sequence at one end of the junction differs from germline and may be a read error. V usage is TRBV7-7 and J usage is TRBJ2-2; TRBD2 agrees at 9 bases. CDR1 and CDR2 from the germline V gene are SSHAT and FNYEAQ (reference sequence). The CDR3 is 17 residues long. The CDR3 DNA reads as TGTGCTAGCAGCGACCGACTAGCGGTCTCGAACACCGGGGAGCTGTTTTTT. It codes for CASSDRLAVSNTGELFF.

The DNA of the CDR3 is TGTGCCAGCAGCTTAGGCGGGACCGGGGAGCTGTTTTTT. Its protein product is CASSLGGTGELFF. V and J are TRBV7-3 and TRBJ2-2, with a tentative D call TRBD2 (5 bases). Germline lookup yields CDR1 SGHTA and CDR2 FQGTGA. V was clipped by 2 bases and J by 5 bases, with 6 bases between them. This CDR3 spans 13 amino acids.

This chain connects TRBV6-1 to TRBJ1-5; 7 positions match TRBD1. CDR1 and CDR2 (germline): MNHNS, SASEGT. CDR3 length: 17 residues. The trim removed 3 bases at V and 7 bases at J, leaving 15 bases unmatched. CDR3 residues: CASSDAGTVYSRQPQHF. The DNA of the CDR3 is TGTGCCAGCAGTGACGCCGGGACAGTATATAGTAGACAGCCCCAGCATTTT.

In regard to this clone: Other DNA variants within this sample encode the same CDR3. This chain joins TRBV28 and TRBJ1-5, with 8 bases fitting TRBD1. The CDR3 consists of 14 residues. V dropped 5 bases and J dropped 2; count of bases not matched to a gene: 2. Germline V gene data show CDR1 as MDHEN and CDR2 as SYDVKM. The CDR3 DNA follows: TGTGCCAGCAGTCCGGGACAGGGCAATCAGCCCCAGCATTTT. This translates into CASSPGQGNQPQHF.

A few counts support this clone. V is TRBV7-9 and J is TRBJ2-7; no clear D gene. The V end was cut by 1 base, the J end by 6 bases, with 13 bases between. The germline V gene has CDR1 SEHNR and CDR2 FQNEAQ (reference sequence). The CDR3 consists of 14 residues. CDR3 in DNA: TGTGCCAGCAGCTTAGGCGTGAGCGCGGCCGAGCAGTACTTC. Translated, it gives CASSLGVSAAEQYF.

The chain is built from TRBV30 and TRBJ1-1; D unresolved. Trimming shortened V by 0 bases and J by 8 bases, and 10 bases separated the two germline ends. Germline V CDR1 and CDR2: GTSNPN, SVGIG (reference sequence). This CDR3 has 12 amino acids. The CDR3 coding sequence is TGTGCCTGGAGTGTCGGAGGGATCGAAGCTTTCTTT. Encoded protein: CAWSVGGIEAFF.

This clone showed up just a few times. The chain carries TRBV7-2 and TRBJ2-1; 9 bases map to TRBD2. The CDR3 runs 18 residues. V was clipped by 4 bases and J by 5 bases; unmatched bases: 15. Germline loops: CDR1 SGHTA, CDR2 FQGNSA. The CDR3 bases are TGTGCCAGCAGCTCTACTTTGGGGAGGCGGGAGGGGAACAATGAGCAGTTCTTC. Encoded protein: CASSSTLGRREGNNEQFF.

CDR3 region: CASTRSTYEQYF. DNA for the CDR3: TGTGCCAGCACCCGGAGCACCTACGAGCAGTACTTC. The V gene is TRBV2, the J gene TRBJ2-7, with unresolved D. The germline gives CDR1 SNHLY, CDR2 FYNNEI. The CDR3 contains 12 residues. V was cut by 7 bases and J by 2 bases, with 9 bases left in between.

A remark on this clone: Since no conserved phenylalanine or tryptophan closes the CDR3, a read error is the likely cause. This CDR3 is CASSLTGGLNTEAFV. The CDR3, as DNA: TGTGCCAGCAGCCTGACAGGGGGTCTGAACACTGAAGCTTTCGTT. This chain links TRBV7-8 with TRBJ1-1, with 9 bases aligning to TRBD1. The length of the CDR3 is 15 residues. V lost 5 bases and J lost 0; bases outside the gene matches: 4. CDR1 and CDR2 from the germline V gene are SGHVS and FQNEAQ.

As DNA, the CDR3 is TGCGCCAGCAGTGACAGGGGAAGTTTCGGGGGACGTCCAATCTATGGCTACACCTTC. Protein sequence: CASSDRGSFGGRPIYGYTF. The chain recombines TRBV23-1 with TRBJ1-2, with TRBD1 matching over 8 bases. TRBV23-1 is given ORF status, its function remaining uncertain. J gave up 4 bases and V 5 bases, and 21 bases lay outside the gene matches. This CDR3 spans 19 amino acids.

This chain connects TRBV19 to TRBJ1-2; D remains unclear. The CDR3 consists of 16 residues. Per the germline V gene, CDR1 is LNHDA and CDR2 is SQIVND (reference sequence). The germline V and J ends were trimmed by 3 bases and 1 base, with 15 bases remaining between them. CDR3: CASSIGRTLLNYGYTF. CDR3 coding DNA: TGTGCCAGTAGTATCGGGAGGACTCTACTTAACTATGGCTACACCTTC.

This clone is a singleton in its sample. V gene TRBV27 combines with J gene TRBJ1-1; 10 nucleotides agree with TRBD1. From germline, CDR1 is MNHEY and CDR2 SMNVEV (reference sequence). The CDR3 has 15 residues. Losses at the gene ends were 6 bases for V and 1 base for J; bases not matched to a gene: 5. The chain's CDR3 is CASSLRDRGNTEAFF. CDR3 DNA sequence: TGTGCCAGCAGCCTCCGGGACAGGGGGAACACTGAAGCTTTCTTT.

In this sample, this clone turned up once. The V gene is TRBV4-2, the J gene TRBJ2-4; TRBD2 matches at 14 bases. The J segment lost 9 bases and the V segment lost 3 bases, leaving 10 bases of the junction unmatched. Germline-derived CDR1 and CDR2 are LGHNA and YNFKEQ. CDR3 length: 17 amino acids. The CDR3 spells CASSQAGTSGSQGIQYF. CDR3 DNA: TGTGCCAGCAGCCAGGCCGGGACTAGCGGGAGTCAGGGCATTCAGTACTTC.

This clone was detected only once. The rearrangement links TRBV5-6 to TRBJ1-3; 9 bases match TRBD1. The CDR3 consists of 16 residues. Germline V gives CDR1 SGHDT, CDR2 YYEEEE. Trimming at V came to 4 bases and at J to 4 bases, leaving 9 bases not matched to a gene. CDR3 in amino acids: CASSLLTGTGGNTIYF. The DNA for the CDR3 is TGTGCCAGCAGCCTCTTAACCGGGACAGGGGGAAACACCATATATTTT. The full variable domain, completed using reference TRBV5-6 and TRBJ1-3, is DAGVTQSPTHLIKTRGQQVTLRCSPKSGHDTVSWYQQALGQGPQFIFQYYEEEERQRGNFPDRFSGHQFPNYSSELNVNALLLGDSALYLCASSLLTGTGGNTIYFGEGSWLTVV.